This TCR beta chain was recorded in a study of OX40 agonist ivuxolimab in advanced cancers. Study as a whole: Partial responses, seen in three patients, involved one hepatocellular carcinoma and two cutaneous melanomas. Study-wide results and caveats: In CD8+ T cells, expanded clones were on average more numerous than in CD4+. Patients with a partial response at 0.1-3.0 mg/kg had among the lowest clonal expansion.

As to this clone: No antigen is known for it.

Sequencing used immunoSEQ multiplex PCR; TCRdb keeps in-frame clones, though not all of them. The sample holds 75,000 to 100,000 clones, approximately 80% seen once. Patients were ruled out by autoimmune disease history or systemic immunosuppression. CDR3 size: 15 residues. V dropped 2 bases and J dropped 0 bases, with 10 bases sitting between them. The V gene's germline CDR1 is KGHSH and CDR2 LQKENI. The receptor's source is an adult with an advanced solid tumor such as melanoma, head and neck, liver or kidney cancer. Here the sequenced sample was CD4+ or CD8+ T cells sorted from blood, taken in a trial of the OX40 agonist ivuxolimab. This chain links TRBV18 with TRBJ1-1; D gene unclear. This CDR3 is CASSPVDIMNTEAFF. As DNA, the CDR3 is TGTGCCAGCTCACCAGTCGACATTATGAACACTGAAGCTTTCTTT.